This passage covers 8 T cell receptor beta chains from one sample sequenced in a study of glioma-infiltrating T cells after dendritic cell vaccination. Profiling relied on immunoSEQ multiplex PCR, and the TCRdb table lists in-frame clones only, not all of them. The repertoire holds around 72,000 clones, with about four fifths as singletons. The input for sequencing was blood, taken before dendritic cell vaccination. These receptors came from a human donor with glioblastoma.

V usage is TRBV10-3 and J usage is TRBJ1-1; 12 nucleotides match TRBD1. The CDR3 has 15 residues. V lost 8 bases and J lost 5; bases outside the gene matches: 9. Looked up from germline, CDR1 is ENHRY and CDR2 is SYGVKD. The CDR3 reads CAIAPGQGALTEAFF. The DNA for the CDR3 is TGTGCCATCGCTCCGGGACAGGGGGCGCTTACTGAAGCTTTCTTT.

The rearrangement links TRBV4-2 to TRBJ2-5, with D perhaps matching TRBD1 (6 bases). V was pared by 0 bases and J by 5 bases, with 10 bases between. The CDR3 runs 14 residues. Germline V gene sequence: CDR1 LGHNA, CDR2 YNFKEQ. CDR3 in DNA: TGTGCCAGCAGCCAAGACCCAGGGGTGGAGACCCAGTACTTC. Translation: CASSQDPGVETQYF.

The genes are TRBV5-4 and TRBJ1-6; perhaps TRBD1 as D (6 bases). This CDR3 spans 15 amino acids. The germline CDR1 and CDR2 sequences are SGHNT and YYREEE (reference sequence). The ends were cut back, 4 bases at V and 15 bases at J, with 23 bases in the middle. The CDR3 DNA sequence: TGTGCCAGCAGCCCGCCGGGGACAAGGCCGAAGGACCTCCACTTT. It codes for CASSPPGTRPKDLHF.

The sample holds one count of this clone. The gene calls are TRBV12-5 and TRBJ2-2, with TRBD2 identical over 8 bases. Germline-derived CDR1 and CDR2 are LGHNT and FRNRAP. This CDR3 comprises 18 residues. V trimming: 0 bases; J trimming: 2 bases; junction bases outside the gene matches: 8. This CDR3 is CASGLVYWVAGNTGELFF. The CDR3 bases are TGTGCTAGTGGTTTGGTATACTGGGTAGCGGGAAACACCGGGGAGCTGTTTTTT. Supplemented by reference TRBV12-5 and TRBJ2-2, the full variable domain reads DARVTQTPRHKVTEMGQEVTMRCQPILGHNTVFWYRQTMMQGLELLAYFRNRAPLDDSGMPKDRFSAEMPDATLATLKIQPSEPRDSAVYFCASGLVYWVAGNTGELFFGEGSRLTVL.

The V and J genes are TRBV30 and TRBJ2-2, with D tentatively TRBD1 (6 bases). Looked up from germline, CDR1 is GTSNPN and CDR2 is SVGIG (reference sequence). This CDR3 comprises 16 residues. Trimming removed 4 bases from V and 0 bases from J, with 15 bases in between. The CDR3 DNA sequence: TGTGCCTGGAAGACAGGAAGGTTAGCGAACACCGGGGAGCTGTTTTTT. Translated: CAWKTGRLANTGELFF.

This sequence joins TRBV7-8 and TRBJ2-7, with D possibly TRBD2 on 6 matching bases. The germline V and J ends were trimmed by 5 bases and 4 bases, with 18 bases remaining between them. The CDR3 contains 15 residues. Germline CDR1 SGHVS, CDR2 FQNEAQ. Here the CDR3 DNA reads TGTGCCAGCAGCCCGGGGAGGCAGGTCGAGTACGAGCAGTACTTC. Protein: CASSPGRQVEYEQYF.

This chain connects TRBV14 to TRBJ1-2; a possible D gene is TRBD1 (5 bases). Germline V gene sequence: CDR1 SGHDN, CDR2 FVKESK. V was pared by 5 bases and J by 7 bases, with 14 bases between. This CDR3 has 13 residues. CDR3 nucleotide sequence: TGTGCCAGCAGCTTCTCAGGGATTTCTGGCTACACCTTC. Translated: CASSFSGISGYTF.

V and J are TRBV7-3 and TRBJ2-5; a weak D match, TRBD2 (7 bases). CDR1 is SGHTA, CDR2 FQGTGA, per germline. This CDR3 is built from 15 residues. V was clipped by 1 base and J by 5 bases, with 14 bases between them. The CDR3: CASSLSGGHGETQYF. The CDR3 nucleotides are TGTGCCAGCAGCTTAAGCGGGGGCCATGGGGAGACCCAGTACTTC.